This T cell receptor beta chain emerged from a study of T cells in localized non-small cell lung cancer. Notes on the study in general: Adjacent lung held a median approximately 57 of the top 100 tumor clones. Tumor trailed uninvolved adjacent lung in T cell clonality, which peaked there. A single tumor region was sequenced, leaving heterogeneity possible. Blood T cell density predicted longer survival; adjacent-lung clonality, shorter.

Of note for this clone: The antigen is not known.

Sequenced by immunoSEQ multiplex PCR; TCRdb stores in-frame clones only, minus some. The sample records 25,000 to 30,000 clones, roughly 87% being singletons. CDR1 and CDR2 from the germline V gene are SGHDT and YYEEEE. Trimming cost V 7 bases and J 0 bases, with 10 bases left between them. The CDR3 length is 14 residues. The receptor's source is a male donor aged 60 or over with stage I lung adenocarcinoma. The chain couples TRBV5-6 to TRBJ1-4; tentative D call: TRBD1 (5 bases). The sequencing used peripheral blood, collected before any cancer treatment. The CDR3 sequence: CASPRGTTNEKLFF. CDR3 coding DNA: TGTGCCAGCCCCCGGGGGACAACTAATGAAAAACTGTTTTTT.